This T cell receptor beta chain was captured by sequencing in a study of OX40 agonist ivuxolimab in advanced cancers. Across the whole study: Aged about 20 to 85 with a mean of approximately 60 years, they were around 79% male. Study-level points and caveats: Researchers report that CD8+ T cells had, on average, more expanded clones than CD4+.

Germline-derived CDR1 and CDR2 are SGHTS and YDEGEE. The V gene lost 2 bases and the J gene lost 0 bases, with 12 bases spanning the gap. This CDR3 has 16 amino acids. Profiled with immunoSEQ multiplex PCR; TCRdb holds only in-frame clones, not every one. The sample yields more than 10,000 clones, roughly 84% seen once. About this clone: Its antigen is still unknown.

The TCR originated in an adult with an advanced solid tumor such as melanoma, head and neck, liver or kidney cancer. The chain carries TRBV5-8 and TRBJ2-1; tentative D call: TRBD1 (5 bases). This specimen was CD4+ or CD8+ T cells sorted from blood, taken in a trial of the OX40 agonist ivuxolimab. CDR3 in amino acids: CASSLVGQGSYNEQFF. CDR3 sequence (DNA): TGTGCCAGCAGCTTAGTTGGTCAGGGCTCCTACAATGAGCAGTTCTTC.